The entry below gives a single T cell receptor beta chain sequence along with its context. The antigen is undetermined. This table comes from immunoSEQ multiplex PCR, and its TCRdb copy is limited to in-frame clones, with some not included. The data contain about 190,000 clones, 86% of them seen just once; the ten biggest clones take up over 1.1%. The data originate from a study of cytomegalovirus exposure and HLA in healthy donors. About the research overall: The 600 to 800 first-cohort repertoires shared a platform with the approximately 110 validation repertoires, as reported in a later analysis. Overall study findings and caveats: According to a subsequent analysis, TCR clusters from the first cohort were inclined to appear together in the roughly 130 validation repertoires. Among TCR sequences, most were rare, though some public TCRs appeared in many donors. The study listed some 160 cytomegalovirus-associated TCR beta chains.

Germline V gene data show CDR1 as SGHRS and CDR2 as YFSETQ. Trimming stripped 4 bases from V and 7 bases from J, with 18 bases between. The CDR3 consists of 14 residues. The sequence came from a woman aged 18-29 years in good health and CMV-seronegative. The V and J genes are TRBV5-1 and TRBJ2-7; weak D call: TRBD2 (6 bases). Sample: PBMCs. In DNA form, the CDR3 reads TGCGCCAGCAGCCCCGGCGGGACCGTCTCTGAGCAGTACTTC. Protein: CASSPGGTVSEQYF.